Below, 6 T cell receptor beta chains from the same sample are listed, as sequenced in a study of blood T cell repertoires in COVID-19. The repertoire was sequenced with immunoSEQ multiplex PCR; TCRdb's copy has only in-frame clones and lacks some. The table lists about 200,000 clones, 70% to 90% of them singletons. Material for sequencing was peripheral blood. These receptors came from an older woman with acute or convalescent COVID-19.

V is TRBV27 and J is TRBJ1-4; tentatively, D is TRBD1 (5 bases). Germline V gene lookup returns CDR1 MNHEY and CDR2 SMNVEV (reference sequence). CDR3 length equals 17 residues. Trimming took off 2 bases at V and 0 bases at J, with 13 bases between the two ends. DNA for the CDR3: TGTGCCAGCAGTTTAGGGTCCCAGGGAACAACTAATGAAAAACTGTTTTTT. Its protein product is CASSLGSQGTTNEKLFF.

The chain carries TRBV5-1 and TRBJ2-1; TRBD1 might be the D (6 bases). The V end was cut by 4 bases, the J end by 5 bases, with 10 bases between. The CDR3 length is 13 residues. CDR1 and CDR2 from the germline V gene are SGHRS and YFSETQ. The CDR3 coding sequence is TGCGCCAGCAGCCCGGACAGAAACAATGAGCAGTTCTTC. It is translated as CASSPDRNNEQFF.

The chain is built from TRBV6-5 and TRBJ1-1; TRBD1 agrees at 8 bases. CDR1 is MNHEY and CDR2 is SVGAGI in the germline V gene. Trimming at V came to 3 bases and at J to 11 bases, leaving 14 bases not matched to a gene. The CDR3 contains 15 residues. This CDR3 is CASSYSGGAGFLAFF. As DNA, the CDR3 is TGTGCCAGCAGTTATTCAGGGGGCGCAGGATTTTTGGCTTTCTTT.

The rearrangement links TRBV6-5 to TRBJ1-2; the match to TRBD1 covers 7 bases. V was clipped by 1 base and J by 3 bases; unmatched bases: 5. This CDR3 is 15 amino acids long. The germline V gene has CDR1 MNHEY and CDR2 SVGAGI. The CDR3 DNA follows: TGTGCCAGCAGTTACTTTCTAACAGGGGACTATGGCTACACCTTC. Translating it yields CASSYFLTGDYGYTF.

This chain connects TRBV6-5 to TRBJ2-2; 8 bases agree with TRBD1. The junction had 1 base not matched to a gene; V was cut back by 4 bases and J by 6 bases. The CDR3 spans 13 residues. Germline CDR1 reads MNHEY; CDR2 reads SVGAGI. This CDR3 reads CASSWGQAGELFF. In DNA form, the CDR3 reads TGTGCCAGCAGTTGGGGACAGGCCGGGGAGCTGTTTTTT.

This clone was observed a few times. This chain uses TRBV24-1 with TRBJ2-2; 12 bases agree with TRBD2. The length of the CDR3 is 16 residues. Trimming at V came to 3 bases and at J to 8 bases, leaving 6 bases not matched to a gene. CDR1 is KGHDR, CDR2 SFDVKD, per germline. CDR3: CATSDLGLAGTGELFF. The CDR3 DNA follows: TGTGCCACCAGTGATCTTGGACTAGCGGGAACTGGGGAGCTGTTTTTT.